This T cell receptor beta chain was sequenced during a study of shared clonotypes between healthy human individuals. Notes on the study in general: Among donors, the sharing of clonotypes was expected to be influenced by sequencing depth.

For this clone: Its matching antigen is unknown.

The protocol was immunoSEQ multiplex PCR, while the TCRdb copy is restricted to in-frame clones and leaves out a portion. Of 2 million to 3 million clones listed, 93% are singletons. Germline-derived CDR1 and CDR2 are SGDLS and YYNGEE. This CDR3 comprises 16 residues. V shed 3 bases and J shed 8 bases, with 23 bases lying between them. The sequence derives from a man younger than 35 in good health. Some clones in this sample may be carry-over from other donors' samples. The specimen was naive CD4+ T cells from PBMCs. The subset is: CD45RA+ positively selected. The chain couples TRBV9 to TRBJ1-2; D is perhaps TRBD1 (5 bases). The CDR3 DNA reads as TGTGCCAGCAGCGAAACCCCCGGACACCTCTTGGGGGGCTACACCTTC. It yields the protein CASSETPGHLLGGYTF.